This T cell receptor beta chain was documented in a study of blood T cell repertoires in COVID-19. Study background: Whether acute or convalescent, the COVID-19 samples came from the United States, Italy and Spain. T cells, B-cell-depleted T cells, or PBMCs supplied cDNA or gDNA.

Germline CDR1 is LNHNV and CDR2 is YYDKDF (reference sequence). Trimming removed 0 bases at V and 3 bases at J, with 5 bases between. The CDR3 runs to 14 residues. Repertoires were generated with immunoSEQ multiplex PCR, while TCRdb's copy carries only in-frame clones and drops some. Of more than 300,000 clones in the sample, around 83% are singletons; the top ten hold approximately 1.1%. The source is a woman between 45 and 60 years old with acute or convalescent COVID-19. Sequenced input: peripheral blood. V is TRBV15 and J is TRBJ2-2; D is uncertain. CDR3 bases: TGTGCCACCAGCAGAGATCCGTACACCGGGGAGCTGTTTTTT. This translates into CATSRDPYTGELFF.